The T cell receptor beta chain described here comes from a study of T-cell reconstitution after alpha-beta-depleted transplantation in children. This sample's TCRbeta library carried unique molecular identifier barcodes. A single record per CDR3 protein comes from TCRdb applying MiXCR to the PCR reads. The sample consists of about 400,000 distinct CDR3 sequences, roughly 16% of them appearing once. Germline V gene sequence: CDR1 LNHDA, CDR2 SQIVND (reference sequence). The V and J ends lost 2 bases and 2 bases, in that order; junction bases with no gene match: 3. This CDR3 spans 16 amino acids. The chain employs TRBV19 and TRBJ2-6, with 7 bases matching TRBD1. This receptor was taken from a boy under two years old who had a stem cell transplant for Wiskott-Aldrich syndrome, so the T cells may come from the graft donor. The sample consisted of PBMCs, mostly from graft donor cells, taken 360 days after TCRalphabeta/CD19-depleted stem cell transplant. The chain's CDR3 is CASSIPTGAGANVLTF. Here the CDR3 DNA reads TGTGCCAGTAGTATACCCACAGGGGCTGGGGCCAACGTCCTGACTTTC.